This T cell receptor beta chain originates from a study of molecular identifiers for immune sequencing clone quantification. This CDR3 region has 15 residues. CDR1 MNHEY and CDR2 SVGAGI come from the germline V gene. The V end lost 2 bases, the J end lost 4 bases, and 11 bases lay between the germline ends. The bulk TCR libraries were made with methods described before and with listed TCR primers. TCRdb independently ran MiXCR on the PCR reads; one entry per CDR3 protein. In the table there are around 320,000 distinct CDR3 sequences, under 25% of which are singletons. Specimen: naive CD8+ T cells from blood, with Jurkat cell RNA spiked in. Subset meaning: FACS-sorted CD8+CD4-CCR7+CD45RA+ naive T cells. The receptor was derived from a human donor in good health. Some libraries in this study had Jurkat cell RNA spiked in. The chain uses TRBV6-5 and TRBJ2-2; possibly TRBD2 for D (5 bases). CDR3 residues: CASSYRDQFTGELFF. The CDR3 DNA reads TGTGCCAGCAGTTACCGGGATCAGTTCACCGGGGAGCTGTTTTTT.